These T cell receptor beta chains were read from a single sample in a study of T cell responses to AZD1222 COVID-19 vaccine. Generated by immunoSEQ multiplex PCR, the TCRdb table keeps only in-frame clones and is missing some. The table lists some 120,000 clones, over 75% of them singletons. The sample consisted of peripheral blood, taken on day 0 of MenACWY control vaccination. These receptors came from an adult in good health. The CDR3 runs from the conserved cysteine through the conserved F or W. D genes are given only for firm matches. Some rows mark clone size as missing; the rest say once, few, many or name a class of expanded clone.

v_gene	d_gene	j_gene	abundance	CDR3aa	CDR3nt
TRBV5-6	NA	TRBJ2-5	NA	CASSAGFQTQYF	TGTGCCAGCAGCGCAGGGTTCCAGACCCAGTACTTC
TRBV7-8	NA	TRBJ1-1	NA	CASTPGMGNTEAFF	TGTGCCAGCACCCCTGGGATGGGGAACACTGAAGCTTTCTTT
TRBV6-6	TRBD2	TRBJ2-1	NA	CASSISGETNEQFF	TGTGCCAGCAGTATCAGCGGGGAAACCAATGAGCAGTTCTTC
TRBV11-2	NA	TRBJ1-1	few	CASSFSRTEAFF	TGTGCCAGCAGCTTCTCACGCACTGAAGCTTTCTTT
TRBV3-1/TRBV3-2	NA	TRBJ1-1	NA	CASIVKGGTEAFF	TGTGCCAGCATCGTAAAGGGTGGCACTGAAGCTTTCTTT
TRBV19	TRBD1	TRBJ1-2	NA	CASSTEGAAGYTF	TGTGCCAGTAGTACTGAGGGGGCGGCTGGCTACACCTTC
TRBV24-1	NA	TRBJ2-7	NA	CAAQGHAGKQYF	TGTGCCGCCCAGGGACACGCGGGGAAGCAGTACTTC
TRBV7-9	NA	TRBJ2-7	once	CASSDVASGSYEQYF	TGTGCCAGCAGCGACGTGGCCTCCGGCTCCTACGAGCAGTACTTC
TRBV5-1	TRBD1	TRBJ2-5	NA	CASSLGTGDRETQYF	TGCGCCAGCAGCTTGGGGACAGGGGACCGGGAGACCCAGTACTTC
TRBV11-2	TRBD1	TRBJ2-5	NA	CASSLVLGQGEETQYF	TGTGCCAGCAGCTTAGTTTTGGGACAGGGTGAAGAGACCCAGTACTTC